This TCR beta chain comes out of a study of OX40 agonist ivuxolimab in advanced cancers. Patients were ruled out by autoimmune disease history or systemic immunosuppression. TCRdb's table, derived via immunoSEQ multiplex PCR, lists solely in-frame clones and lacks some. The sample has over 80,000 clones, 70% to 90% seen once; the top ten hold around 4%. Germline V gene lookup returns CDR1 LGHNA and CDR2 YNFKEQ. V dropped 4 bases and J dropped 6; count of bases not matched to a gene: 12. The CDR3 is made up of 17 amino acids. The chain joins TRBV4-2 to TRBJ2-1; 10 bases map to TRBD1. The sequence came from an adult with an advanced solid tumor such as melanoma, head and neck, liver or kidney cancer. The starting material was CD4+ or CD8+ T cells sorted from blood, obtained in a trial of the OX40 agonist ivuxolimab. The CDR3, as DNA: TGTGCCAGCAGCCCGTCATCCGGGACAGGGGTTCTCAATGAGCAGTTCTTC. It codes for CASSPSSGTGVLNEQFF.